This passage covers 17 T cell receptor beta chains from one sample sequenced in a study of T cell changes during pregnancy in multiple sclerosis. Using immunoSEQ multiplex PCR, the repertoire was profiled, and TCRdb retains in-frame clones only, with some absent. The profile shows 65,000 to 75,000 clones, around nine tenths of them singletons. The specimen comprised peripheral blood, sampled in the third trimester of pregnancy. These receptors were taken from a female donor in good health, enrolled as a control in a pregnancy study.

In regard to this clone: A read error may account for a junction end that differs from germline. V is TRBV7-7 and J is TRBJ2-2; 9 nucleotides line up with TRBD1. The CDR3 loop spans 15 amino acids. Per the germline V gene, CDR1 is SSHAT and CDR2 is FNYEAQ (reference sequence). CDR3 in amino acids: CASSGTGGNTGELFF. CDR3 DNA: TGTGCTAGCAGCGGCACAGGGGGCAACACCGGGGAGCTGTTTTTT.

CDR3 coding DNA: TGTGCCAGCAGGAAGCCGGGACAGGGACCAGAGACCCAGTACTTC. The encoded protein is CASRKPGQGPETQYF. This chain uses TRBV7-2 with TRBJ2-5, with TRBD1 matching 9 bases. The V gene's germline CDR1 is SGHTA and CDR2 FQGNSA. Trimming cost V 6 bases and J 4 bases; bases outside gene matches: 9. The CDR3 has 15 amino acids.

V gene TRBV4-2 combines with J gene TRBJ1-2; D gene unclear. This CDR3 has 14 amino acids. Trimming removed 1 base from V and 2 bases from J, with 8 bases in between. In germline, CDR1 is LGHNA, CDR2 YNFKEQ. The DNA for the CDR3 is TGTGCCAGCAGCCAAGGGGCAGAGAACTATGGCTACACCTTC. It translates to CASSQGAENYGYTF.

The rearrangement joins TRBV27 to TRBJ1-6; 9 bases agree with TRBD1. With V trimmed by 6 bases and J by 7 bases, 16 bases remained unmatched. This CDR3 contains 18 residues. Germline V CDR1 and CDR2: MNHEY, SMNVEV (reference sequence). The CDR3 DNA reads TGTGCCAGCAGAATTACAGGGGGCGTTTTATCGAGCAATTCACCCCTCCACTTT. Its translation is CASRITGGVLSSNSPLHF.

This clone was seen just once. The J gene is TRBJ2-1, the V gene TRBV30; TRBD1 matches at 7 bases. The V segment lost 5 bases and the J segment 14 bases; nucleotides outside the gene matches: 9. CDR1 and CDR2 (germline): GTSNPN, SVGIG (reference sequence). The CDR3 sequence is 11 residues long. This CDR3 is CAWQRQGVKFF. The DNA for the CDR3 is TGTGCCTGGCAACGACAGGGAGTCAAGTTCTTC.

This clone has only one observation. The chain uses TRBV13 and TRBJ2-7; TRBD1 agrees at 11 bases. The germline gives CDR1 PRHDT, CDR2 FYEKMQ (reference sequence). Unmatched junction bases numbered 7, after V lost 2 bases and J lost 7 bases. The CDR3 contains 15 residues. The CDR3 DNA reads as TGTGCCAGCAGCTTAAGGACAGGGGGCTTGAGGGAGCAGTACTTC. It codes for CASSLRTGGLREQYF.

The chain employs TRBV7-2 and TRBJ2-7; 7 bases map to TRBD1. The CDR3 runs 15 residues. The V and J ends lost 1 base and 5 bases, in that order; junction bases with no gene match: 8. The germline V gene encodes CDR1 SGHTA and CDR2 FQGNSA. CDR3 DNA sequence: TGTGCCAGCAGCTTAGAAGGGGCAGGGGGACACGAGCAGTACTTC. Residues: CASSLEGAGGHEQYF.

The genes are TRBV11-1 and TRBJ1-2; D remains unclear. There are 15 residues in the CDR3. Per germline, CDR1 SGHAT and CDR2 FQDESV (reference sequence). V lost 5 bases, J lost 7 bases, and 20 bases lay in between. The CDR3 loop reads CASSHGGAGWSGYTF. The CDR3 region has the DNA TGTGCCAGCAGCCACGGAGGAGCGGGGTGGAGTGGCTACACCTTC.

V and J are TRBV5-8 and TRBJ2-3; 8 bases are shared with TRBD1. The junction had 3 bases not matched to a gene; V was cut back by 0 bases and J by 6 bases. The CDR3 consists of 14 residues. The germline gives CDR1 SGHTS, CDR2 YDEGEE. CDR3 region: CASSLGQGWDTQYF. CDR3 DNA: TGTGCCAGCAGCTTGGGACAGGGGTGGGATACGCAGTATTTT.

The rearrangement joins TRBV12-5 to TRBJ2-1, with 8 bases lining up with TRBD2. The CDR3 totals 16 residues. Germline lookup yields CDR1 LGHNT and CDR2 FRNRAP. Trimming cost V 0 bases and J 5 bases; bases outside gene matches: 6. CDR3 protein: CASGLVRGGSNNEQFF. The CDR3 DNA follows: TGTGCTAGTGGTTTGGTTCGGGGGGGCTCTAACAATGAGCAGTTCTTC.

The chain combines TRBV6-5 with TRBJ1-2; 7 positions match TRBD1. The J segment lost 8 bases and the V segment lost 1 base, leaving 7 bases of the junction unmatched. This CDR3 is built from 14 residues. CDR1 MNHEY and CDR2 SVGAGI come from the germline V gene. DNA for the CDR3: TGTGCCAGCAGTTACTTGGTCACAGGGGAAGGCTACACCTTC. Its protein product is CASSYLVTGEGYTF.

This rearrangement joins TRBV5-1 to TRBJ1-2; 7 bases align to TRBD1. Germline values: CDR1 SGHRS, CDR2 YFSETQ. V shed 4 bases and J 1 base; nucleotides not matched to a gene: 7. This CDR3 has 15 residues. This CDR3 is CASSATGDSNYGYTF. The DNA for the CDR3 is TGCGCCAGCAGCGCGACTGGGGACAGTAACTATGGCTACACCTTC.

CDR3 nucleotide sequence: TGTGCCAGCACTTCTCGACAGGGCAATACTGAAGCTTTCTTT. It yields the protein CASTSRQGNTEAFF. This chain uses TRBV6-5 with TRBJ1-1, with 7 bases matching TRBD1. Germline lookup yields CDR1 MNHEY and CDR2 SVGAGI. V shed 7 bases and J 5 bases; nucleotides not matched to a gene: 10. The CDR3 has 14 amino acids.

This clone was recorded a few times. The V gene is TRBV6-5, the J gene TRBJ1-1, with D possibly being TRBD1 (6 bases). Trimming left V 2 bases short and J 8 bases short, with 15 bases between. Germline assignment: CDR1 MNHEY and CDR2 SVGAGI. The CDR3 sequence is 14 residues long. The CDR3 spells CASSYGRGFGEAFF. The CDR3 DNA sequence: TGTGCCAGCAGTTACGGGAGGGGGTTCGGGGAAGCTTTCTTT.

This clone was observed a few times. The chain employs TRBV7-9 and TRBJ1-6; 10 nucleotides agree with TRBD1. Germline CDR1 is SEHNR and CDR2 is FQNEAQ (reference sequence). This CDR3 is 15 amino acids long. J gave up 7 bases and V 10 bases, and 10 bases lay outside the gene matches. The DNA of the CDR3 is TGTGCCACCACGGCCCCGGGACAGGGGAATTCACCCCTCCACTTT. Translating gives CATTAPGQGNSPLHF.

The chain couples TRBV4-1 to TRBJ2-6, with TRBD2 identical over 7 bases. Germline V gene sequence: CDR1 MGHRA, CDR2 YSYEKL. The CDR3 is made up of 16 amino acids. The V segment lost 2 bases and the J segment 2 bases; nucleotides outside the gene matches: 3. The CDR3 DNA follows: TGCGCCAGCAGCCAACCTAGCGGAGCTGGGGCCAACGTCCTGACTTTC. Translation gives CASSQPSGAGANVLTF.

This rearrangement joins TRBV18 to TRBJ1-2; 7 positions match TRBD1. V shed 2 bases and J 6 bases; nucleotides not matched to a gene: 9. The CDR3 spans 15 residues. Germline CDR1 is KGHSH and CDR2 is LQKENI. CDR3 in amino acids: CASSPSPTGEDGYTF. The CDR3 DNA reads as TGTGCCAGCTCACCATCACCTACAGGGGAAGATGGCTACACCTTC.